A selection of T cell receptor beta chains follows, all from one sample in a study of shared clonotypes between healthy human individuals. TCRdb's copy holds only in-frame clones and misses some; the assay was immunoSEQ multiplex PCR. The sample lists approximately 470,000 clones, 65% to 85% seen once, with roughly 13% in the top ten. The sequenced material came from PBMCs. These receptors were obtained from a woman between 40 and 55 years old in good health. Some clones in this sample may be carry-over from other donors' samples. The CDR3 runs from the conserved cysteine through the conserved F or W. The order of the fields is D gene, clone size, J gene, V gene, CDR3 DNA, CDR3 protein. A D gene is named only where the DNA matches it firmly. Rows may omit the clone size; those that give it use once, few, many or a size class.

>TRBD2|once|TRBJ2-7|TRBV4-1
TGCGCCAGCAGCCTCGGGAGGGGCTACGAGCAGTACTTC
CASSLGRGYEQYF
>-|-|TRBJ2-5|TRBV6-6
TGTGCCAGCAGTTACTTTCCGAGAGAGACCCAGTACTTC
CASSYFPRETQYF
>-|-|TRBJ1-1|TRBV7-9
TGTGCCAGCAGCTTAGAGTACTCTGAAGCTTTCTTT
CASSLEYSEAFF
>TRBD2|-|TRBJ2-1|TRBV27
TGTGCCAGCAGCCAAGGGACTAGCACTGAGCAGTTCTTC
CASSQGTSTEQFF
>TRBD2|once|TRBJ2-1|TRBV9
TGTGCCAGCAGCGTAGCGCCAGCGGGAGTTGTCAATGAGCAGTTCTTC
CASSVAPAGVVNEQFF
>-|-|TRBJ2-7|TRBV10-3
TGTGCCATCAGCCCCCTCGGGGGAAGCGACTACGAGCAGTACTTC
CAISPLGGSDYEQYF
>-|-|TRBJ1-2|TRBV6-5
TGTGCCAGCAGCAATCCGGGGTCGAGCTATGGCTACACCTTC
CASSNPGSSYGYTF
>-|-|TRBJ1-1|TRBV2
TGTGCCAGCAGTGACGATTCGGGGGCTTTAGCTTTCTTT
CASSDDSGALAFF
>-|-|TRBJ2-5|TRBV2
TGTGCCAGCAGTGAGCAAGGCCTCCAAGAGACCCAGTACTTC
CASSEQGLQETQYF
>-|-|TRBJ2-1|TRBV18
TGTGCCAGCTCACCACAGTCCTACAATGAGCAGTTCTTC
CASSPQSYNEQFF
>-|-|TRBJ2-5|TRBV7-2
TGTGCCAGCAGCTTATCTCGGTACCAAGAGACCCAGTACTTC
CASSLSRYQETQYF
>-|-|TRBJ2-1|TRBV27
TGTGCCAGCAGTCGGGCGGGGAGCTCCTACAATGAGCAGTTCTTC
CASSRAGSSYNEQFF
>-|-|TRBJ1-5|TRBV18
TGTGCCAGCTCACCCGATAGCAATCAGCCCCAGCATTTT
CASSPDSNQPQHF
>-|-|TRBJ1-1|TRBV30
TGTGCCTTGAGTCCCCCTGTGTCGAAAGCTTTCTTT
CALSPPVSKAFF
>TRBD1|-|TRBJ2-7|TRBV11-2
TGTGCCAGCAGCCCAGGGACAGCCCTCCTCTACGAGCAGTACTTC
CASSPGTALLYEQYF
>-|many|TRBJ1-3|TRBV7-2
TGTGCCAGCAGTGTAGGGGGTAGTGGAAACACCATATATTTT
CASSVGGSGNTIYF
>-|-|TRBJ1-3|TRBV6-5
TGTGCCAGCACCTCAGTGGTCCGAAACACCATATATTTT
CASTSVVRNTIYF
>TRBD2|-|TRBJ2-6|TRBV30
TGTGCCTGGAGTGTCGGACTAGCTGGGGCCAACGTCCTGACTTTC
CAWSVGLAGANVLTF
>-|-|TRBJ2-2|TRBV27
TGTGCCAGCAGTTCCCTCGGCAGGGAGTCCACCGGGGAGCTGTTTTTT
CASSSLGRESTGELFF
>-|few|TRBJ2-5|TRBV7-2
TGTGCCAGCAGCTTCCGCGAGGGAGAGACCCAGTACTTC
CASSFREGETQYF
>TRBD1|-|TRBJ1-6|TRBV25-1
TGTGCCAGCAGTGAAAAGGGACAGGGGTATAATTCACCCCTCCACTTT
CASSEKGQGYNSPLHF
>TRBD1|-|TRBJ1-1|TRBV6-6
TGTGCCAGCAGTGTCGGGACAGGGGGCGCTGGCACTGAAGCTTTCTTT
CASSVGTGGAGTEAFF
>-|-|TRBJ1-5|TRBV2
TGTGCCAGCAGTGAAAGTGGGGCCGGAATCAATCAGCCCCAGCATTTT
CASSESGAGINQPQHF
>-|-|TRBJ2-1|TRBV18
TGTGCCAGCTCACCATCGACAGCCTACAATGAGCAGTTCTTC
CASSPSTAYNEQFF
>-|-|TRBJ2-1|TRBV20-1
TGCAGTGCGACACAGGGACGCGAGCAGTTCTTC
CSATQGREQFF
>TRBD2|-|TRBJ2-2|TRBV14
TGTGCCAGCAGCCAACCCCGCCTAGCGGGGGCCACCGGGGAGCTGTTTTTT
CASSQPRLAGATGELFF
>TRBD1|-|TRBJ2-7|TRBV7-8
TGTGCCAGCAGCTTATTACCCGGACAGGGTGGCGAGCAGTACTTC
CASSLLPGQGGEQYF
>-|few|TRBJ1-1|TRBV2
TGTGCCAGCAGTGTACTTCAGGGCAACGCTGAAGCTTTCTTT
CASSVLQGNAEAFF
>TRBD1|-|TRBJ2-7|TRBV28
TGTGCCAGCAGTTTGGGACAGCTGTACGAGCAGTACTTC
CASSLGQLYEQYF
>-|-|TRBJ1-3|TRBV30
TGTGCCTGGATGGGAGACCTGGGGCCTGGAAACACCATATATTTT
CAWMGDLGPGNTIYF
>-|-|TRBJ1-4|TRBV11-2
TGTGCCAGCAGCTTAGCAGTTGATCTGGAAAAACTGTTTTTT
CASSLAVDLEKLFF
>TRBD1|-|TRBJ2-2|TRBV29-1
TGCAGCGTTGGTGGGCAGGGGGCTTGGACCGGGGAGCTGTTTTTT
CSVGGQGAWTGELFF
>TRBD1|-|TRBJ2-5|TRBV7-3
TGTGCCAGCAGCTCCGGACAGGGGGCTAGGGAGACCCAGTACTTC
CASSSGQGARETQYF
>TRBD1|-|TRBJ1-5|TRBV15
TGTGCCACCAGCAGAGACAGGGGGAGCAATCAGCCCCAGCATTTT
CATSRDRGSNQPQHF
>-|-|TRBJ2-1|TRBV5-1
TGCGCCAGCAGCTTGTATTTTGGGACCTACAATGAGCAGTTCTTC
CASSLYFGTYNEQFF
>TRBD1|-|TRBJ2-1|TRBV15
TGTGCCACCAATGGACAGGGGAGGAATGAGCAGTTCTTC
CATNGQGRNEQFF
>-|once|TRBJ1-1|TRBV7-9
TGTGCCAGCAGCTTATTAATAGGGACACATGAAGCTTTCTTT
CASSLLIGTHEAFF
>-|-|TRBJ1-3|TRBV11-2
TGTGCCAGCAGCCCGACTCCTGTGGCTGGAAACACCATATATTTT
CASSPTPVAGNTIYF
>-|-|TRBJ2-5|TRBV19
TGTGCCAGTAGTATAGGTTTAGGGACCCAGTACTTC
CASSIGLGTQYF
>-|-|TRBJ2-7|TRBV18
TGTGCCAGCTCACCATCGTCCGGGAGTACGTACGAGCAGTACTTC
CASSPSSGSTYEQYF
>-|few|TRBJ2-2|TRBV19
TGTGCCAGTAGTATAGCGGTACTATCCACCGGGGAGCTGTTTTTT
CASSIAVLSTGELFF
>-|-|TRBJ2-7|TRBV7-8
TGTGCCAGCAGCTTCGGCGCGGGTTACGAGCAGTACTTC
CASSFGAGYEQYF
>-|-|TRBJ1-1|TRBV11-3
TGTGCCAGCAGCATCGGGGGACGGCAGAACACTGAAGCTTTCTTT
CASSIGGRQNTEAFF
>-|-|TRBJ2-7|TRBV18
TGTGCCAGCTCACCAGGCCAGAACCGACTAAGTGGGAACTTC
CASSPGQNRLSGNF
>-|-|TRBJ2-7|TRBV7-8
TGTGCCAGCAGCTTAGCACCCGGGGCATACGAGCAGTACTTC
CASSLAPGAYEQYF
>-|-|TRBJ2-5|TRBV19
TGTGCCAGTAGTGCCTCGGACAACGAAGGAGAGACCCAGTACTTC
CASSASDNEGETQYF